These 3 T cell receptor beta chains originate from one sample sequenced in a study of OX40 agonist ivuxolimab in advanced cancers. The method was immunoSEQ multiplex PCR; TCRdb's version includes in-frame clones alone and lacks a portion of them. Of 60,000 to 85,000 clones in the sample, around four fifths are singletons; the top ten hold around 1.8%. Sequenced here: CD4+ or CD8+ T cells sorted from blood, sampled in a trial of the OX40 agonist ivuxolimab. Every receptor here comes from an adult with an advanced solid tumor such as melanoma, head and neck, liver or kidney cancer.

V is TRBV11-2 and J is TRBJ2-5, with D unclear. CDR3 size: 12 residues. Trimming removed 5 bases at V and 5 bases at J, with 9 bases between. The germline V gene has CDR1 SGHAT and CDR2 FQNNGV. For the CDR3, the DNA is TGTGCCAGCAGCCCCCTTTCGGAGACCCAGTACTTC. The encoded protein is CASSPLSETQYF.

V gene TRBV7-9 combines with J gene TRBJ1-1; 10 nucleotides agree with TRBD1. After removal of 3 bases from V and 5 bases from J, the junction contained 9 bases not matched to a gene. This CDR3 is built from 16 residues. Germline CDR1 and CDR2: SEHNR and FQNEAQ (reference sequence). CDR3 in DNA: TGTGCCAGCAGCTTGCGACAGGGGGCTTGGTATACTGAAGCTTTCTTT. Translation: CASSLRQGAWYTEAFF.

The gene calls are TRBV11-2 and TRBJ2-5; TRBD2 aligns across 8 bases. There are 14 residues in the CDR3. J lost 5 bases, V lost 4 bases, and 6 bases had no gene match. CDR1 is SGHAT and CDR2 is FQNNGV in the germline V gene. In DNA, the CDR3 is TGTGCCAGCAGCTCACGGGGGGGTGTGGAGACCCAGTACTTC. Residues: CASSSRGGVETQYF.